The entry that follows covers one T cell receptor beta chain sequence. This clonotype was seen many times. There is no known antigen for this receptor. No much larger clone exists at a distance of one base, and base qualities are not known. This sample is part of a study of early T cells in non-severe SARS-CoV-2 infection (dated by TCRdb to the early 2020s). The study in broad terms: Because TCR sequencing was done on bulk RNA from unsorted whole blood, the alpha and beta chains could not be paired. Study-wide findings and limitations: VDJdb matching was skewed toward anti-spike CD8 responses and likely underestimated virus-specific expansions by missing private and CD4 specificities.

The library was obtained by 5' RACE. The reads were generated on a NextSeq 500. To correct for sequencing error and PCR bias, the TCR library protocol tagged individual cDNA molecules with unique molecular identifiers. Both TCR alpha and beta chains were sequenced, and tight co-correlation was observed between alpha and beta sequence abundances in each sample. The published analysis was carried out like this. Decombinator V4 was used to annotate TCR sequences for V gene, J gene and CDR3. TCRs were defined as expanded if a significant change between any two time points was detected under a Poisson model with p below 0.0001. TCR abundances were normalised to the total number of TCRs sequenced per sample and expressed as counts per million. TRAV1-2 paired with TRAJ12, TRAJ20 or TRAJ33 defined MAIT TCRs, while TRAV10 paired with TRAJ18 defined iNKT TCRs. VDJdb, accessed on 1 November 2021, was searched for TCRs annotated for CMV, EBV and SARS-CoV-2, and TCRs annotated for more than one antigen were excluded. TCRdb passed the public sequencing reads through fastp at Q25 and MiXCR, retaining productive beta sequences. CDR3 protein sequences are deduplicated, and each keeps its most common genes and DNA. These V and J calls originate from TCRdb's pipeline instead of the authors' own analysis. This sample comprises around 30,000 distinct CDR3 sequences, approximately 5.4% of them detected only once. The ten largest account for roughly 13% of the sample.

A case-control design nested within a healthcare worker cohort in London, UK, was used, with weekly nasopharyngeal swab PCR tests and blood sampling performed. Healthcare workers were enrolled in the week of the UK lockdown, from 23 to 31 March 2020, and were followed every week for up to roughly 15 weeks. The germline V gene (reference sequence) gives CDR1 as SEHNR and CDR2 as FQNEAQ. The CDR3 numbers 14 residues from cysteine through phenylalanine. Only the CDR3 part of the read is kept: 42 bases, read in frame from the first base. The junction shows trimming of 5 bases on V and 2 bases on J, plus 12 bases between the germline ends.

The TCR was taken from an adult who was a healthcare worker with PCR-confirmed SARS-CoV-2 infection or an uninfected control (not recorded which). The sample comprised whole blood. The sequence links TRBV7-9 to TRBJ1-1, with the D gene not clear enough to name. Here is the DNA: TGTGCCAGCAGCACCTGGTCCATCAACACTGAAGCTTTCTTT. This is translated as CASSTWSINTEAFF.